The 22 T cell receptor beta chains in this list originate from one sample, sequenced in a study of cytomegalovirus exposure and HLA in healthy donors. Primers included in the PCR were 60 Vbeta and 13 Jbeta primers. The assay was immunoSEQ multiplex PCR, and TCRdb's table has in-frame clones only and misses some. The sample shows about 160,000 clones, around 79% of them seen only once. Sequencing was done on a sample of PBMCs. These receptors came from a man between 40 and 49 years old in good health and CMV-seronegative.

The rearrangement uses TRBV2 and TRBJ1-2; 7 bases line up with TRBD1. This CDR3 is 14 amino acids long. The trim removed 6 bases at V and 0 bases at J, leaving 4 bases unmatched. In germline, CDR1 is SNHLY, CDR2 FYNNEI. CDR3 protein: CASRGDSANYGYTF. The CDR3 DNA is TGTGCCAGCAGGGGGGACAGCGCTAACTATGGCTACACCTTC.

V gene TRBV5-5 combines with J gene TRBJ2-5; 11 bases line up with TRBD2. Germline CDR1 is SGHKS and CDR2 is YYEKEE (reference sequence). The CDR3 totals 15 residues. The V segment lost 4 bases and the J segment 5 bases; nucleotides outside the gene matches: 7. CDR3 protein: CASSTVAGGQETQYF. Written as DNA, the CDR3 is TGTGCCAGCAGCACGGTAGCGGGGGGGCAGGAGACCCAGTACTTC.

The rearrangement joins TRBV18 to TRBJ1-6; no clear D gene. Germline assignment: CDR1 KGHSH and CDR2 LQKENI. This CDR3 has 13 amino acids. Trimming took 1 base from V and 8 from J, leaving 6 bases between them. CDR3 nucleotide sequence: TGTGCCAGCTCACCACGCGAATATTCACCCCTCCACTTT. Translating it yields CASSPREYSPLHF.

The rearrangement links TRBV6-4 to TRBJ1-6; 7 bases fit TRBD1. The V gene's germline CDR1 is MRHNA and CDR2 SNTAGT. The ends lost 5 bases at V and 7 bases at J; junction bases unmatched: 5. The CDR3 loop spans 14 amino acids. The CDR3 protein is CASSPTGSNSPLHF. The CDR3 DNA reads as TGTGCCAGCAGTCCGACAGGGTCGAATTCACCCCTCCACTTT.

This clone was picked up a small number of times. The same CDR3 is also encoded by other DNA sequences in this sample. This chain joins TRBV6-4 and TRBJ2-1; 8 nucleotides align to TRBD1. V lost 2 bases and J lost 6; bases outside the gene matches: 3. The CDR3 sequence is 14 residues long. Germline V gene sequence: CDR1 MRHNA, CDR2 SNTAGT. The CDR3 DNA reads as TGTGCCAGCAGTGACGGCACAGGGGGCAATGAGCAGTTCTTC. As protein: CASSDGTGGNEQFF.

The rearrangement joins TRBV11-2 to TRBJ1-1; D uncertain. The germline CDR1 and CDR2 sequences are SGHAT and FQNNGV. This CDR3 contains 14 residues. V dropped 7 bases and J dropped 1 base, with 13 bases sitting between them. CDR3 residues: CASTSGVRNTEAFF. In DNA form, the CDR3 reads TGTGCCAGCACCTCCGGGGTTAGGAACACTGAAGCTTTCTTT.

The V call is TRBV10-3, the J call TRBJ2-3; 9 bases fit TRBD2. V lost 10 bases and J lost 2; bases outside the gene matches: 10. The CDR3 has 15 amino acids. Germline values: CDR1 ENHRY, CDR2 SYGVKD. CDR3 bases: TGTGCCACGGCTCCGGGACTAGCTGTCACAGATACGCAGTATTTT. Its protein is CATAPGLAVTDTQYF.

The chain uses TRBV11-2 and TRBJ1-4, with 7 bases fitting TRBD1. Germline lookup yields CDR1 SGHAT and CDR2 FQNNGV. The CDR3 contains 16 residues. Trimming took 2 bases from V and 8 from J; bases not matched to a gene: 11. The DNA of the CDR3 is TGTGCCAGCAGCTTAACCTTCACAGGGGTGGGGGAAAAACTGTTTTTT. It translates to CASSLTFTGVGEKLFF.

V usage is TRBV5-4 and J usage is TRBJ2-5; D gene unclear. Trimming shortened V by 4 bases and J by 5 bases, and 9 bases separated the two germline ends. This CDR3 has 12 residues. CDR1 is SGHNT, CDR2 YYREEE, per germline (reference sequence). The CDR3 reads CASSQIGETQYF. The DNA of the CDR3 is TGTGCCAGCAGCCAAATCGGGGAGACCCAGTACTTC.

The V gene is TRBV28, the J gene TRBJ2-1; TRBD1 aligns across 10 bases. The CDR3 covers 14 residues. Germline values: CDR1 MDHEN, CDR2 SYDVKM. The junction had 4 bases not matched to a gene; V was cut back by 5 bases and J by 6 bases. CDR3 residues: CASSDRGHINEQFF. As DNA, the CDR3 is TGTGCCAGCAGTGACAGGGGGCACATCAATGAGCAGTTCTTC.

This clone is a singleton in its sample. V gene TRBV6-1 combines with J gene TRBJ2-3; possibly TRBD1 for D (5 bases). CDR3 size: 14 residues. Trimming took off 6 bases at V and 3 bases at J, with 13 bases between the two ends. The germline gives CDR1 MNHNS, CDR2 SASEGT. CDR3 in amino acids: CASSSRQGTDTQYF. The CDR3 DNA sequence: TGTGCCAGCAGCTCCAGGCAGGGAACAGATACGCAGTATTTT.

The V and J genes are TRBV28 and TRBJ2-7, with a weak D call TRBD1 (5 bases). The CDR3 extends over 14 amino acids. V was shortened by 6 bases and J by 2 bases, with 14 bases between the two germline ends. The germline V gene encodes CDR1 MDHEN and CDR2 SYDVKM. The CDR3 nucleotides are TGTGCCAGCAGCATATCGGACAATCCCTACGAGCAGTACTTC. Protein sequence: CASSISDNPYEQYF.

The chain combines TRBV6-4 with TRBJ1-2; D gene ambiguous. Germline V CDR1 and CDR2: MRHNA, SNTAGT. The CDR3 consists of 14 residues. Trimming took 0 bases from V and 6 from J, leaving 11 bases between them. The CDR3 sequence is CASSDSGSHNGYTF. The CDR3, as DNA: TGTGCCAGCAGTGACTCCGGGTCTCATAATGGCTACACCTTC.

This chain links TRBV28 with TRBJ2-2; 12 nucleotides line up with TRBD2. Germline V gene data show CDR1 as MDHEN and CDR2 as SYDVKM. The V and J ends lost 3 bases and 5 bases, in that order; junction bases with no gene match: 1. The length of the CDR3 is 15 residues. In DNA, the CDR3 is TGTGCCAGCAGTTTGCTAGCGGGGGGGACCGGGGAGCTGTTTTTT. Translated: CASSLLAGGTGELFF. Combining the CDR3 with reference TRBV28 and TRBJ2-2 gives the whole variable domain DVKVTQSSRYLVKRTGEKVFLECVQDMDHENMFWYRQDPGLGLRLIYFSYDVKMKEKGDIPEGYSVSREKKERFSLILESASTNQTSMYLCASSLLAGGTGELFFGEGSRLTVL.

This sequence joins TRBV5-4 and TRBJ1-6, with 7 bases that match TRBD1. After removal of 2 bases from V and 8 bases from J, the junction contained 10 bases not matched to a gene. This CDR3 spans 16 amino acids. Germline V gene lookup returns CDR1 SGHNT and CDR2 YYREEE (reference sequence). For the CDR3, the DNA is TGTGCCAGCAGCTTCGGAGGGGGCGGAATTGATTCACCCCTCCACTTT. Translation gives CASSFGGGGIDSPLHF.

CDR3 bases: TGCGCCAGCAGCTTGGACCTTGGGAGGGATACGCAGTATTTT. Protein: CASSLDLGRDTQYF. The chain has TRBV5-1 and TRBJ2-3; possibly TRBD2 for D (6 bases). This CDR3 contains 14 residues. Trimming cost V 0 bases and J 6 bases, with 11 bases left between them. The germline gives CDR1 SGHRS, CDR2 YFSETQ.

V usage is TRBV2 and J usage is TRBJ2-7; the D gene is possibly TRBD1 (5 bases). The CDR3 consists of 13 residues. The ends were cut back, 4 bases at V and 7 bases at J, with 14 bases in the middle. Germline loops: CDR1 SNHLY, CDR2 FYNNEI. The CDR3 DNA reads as TGTGCCAGCAGTGTCGCCAGGGTGGGGGAGCAGTACTTC. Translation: CASSVARVGEQYF.

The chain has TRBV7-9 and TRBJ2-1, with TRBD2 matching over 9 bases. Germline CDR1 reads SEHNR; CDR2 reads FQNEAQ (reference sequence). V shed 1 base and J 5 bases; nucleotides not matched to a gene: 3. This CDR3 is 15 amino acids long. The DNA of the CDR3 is TGTGCCAGCAGCTTAGGGCGGGGGGGTAACAATGAGCAGTTCTTC. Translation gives CASSLGRGGNNEQFF. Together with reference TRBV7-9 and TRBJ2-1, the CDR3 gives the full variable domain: DTGVSQNPRHKITKRGQNVTFRCDPISEHNRLYWYRQTLGQGPEFLTYFQNEAQLEKSRLLSDRFSAERPKGSFSTLEIQRTEQGDSAMYLCASSLGRGGNNEQFFGPGTRLTVL.

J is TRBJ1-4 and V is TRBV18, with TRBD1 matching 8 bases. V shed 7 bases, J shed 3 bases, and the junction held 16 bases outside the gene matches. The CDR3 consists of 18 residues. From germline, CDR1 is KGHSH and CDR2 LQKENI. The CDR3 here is CASLRTGIGSSPNEKLFF. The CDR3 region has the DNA TGTGCCAGCTTACGGACAGGGATCGGTTCATCTCCTAATGAAAAACTGTTTTTT. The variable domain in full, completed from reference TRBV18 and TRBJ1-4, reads NAGVMQNPRHLVRRRGQEARLRCSPMKGHSHVYWYRQLPEEGLKFMVYLQKENIIDESGMPKERFSAEFPKEGPSILRIQQVVRGDSAAYFCASLRTGIGSSPNEKLFFGSGTQLSVL.

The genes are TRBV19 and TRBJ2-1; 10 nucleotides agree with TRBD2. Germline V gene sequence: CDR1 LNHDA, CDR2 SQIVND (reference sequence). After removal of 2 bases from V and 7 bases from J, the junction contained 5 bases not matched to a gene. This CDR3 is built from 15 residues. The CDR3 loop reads CASSILAGAVNEQFF. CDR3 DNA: TGTGCCAGTAGTATACTAGCGGGGGCTGTTAATGAGCAGTTCTTC.

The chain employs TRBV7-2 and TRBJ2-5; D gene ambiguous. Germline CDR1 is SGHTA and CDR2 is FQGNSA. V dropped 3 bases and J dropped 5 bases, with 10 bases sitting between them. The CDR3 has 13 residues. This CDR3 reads CASSLSTRETQYF. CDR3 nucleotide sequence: TGTGCCAGCAGCTTGTCAACTCGGGAGACCCAGTACTTC.

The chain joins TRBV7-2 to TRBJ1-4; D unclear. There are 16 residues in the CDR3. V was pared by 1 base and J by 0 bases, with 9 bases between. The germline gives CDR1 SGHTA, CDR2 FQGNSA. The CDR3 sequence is CASSLGPVATNEKLFF. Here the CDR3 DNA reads TGTGCCAGCAGCTTAGGCCCAGTTGCAACTAATGAAAAACTGTTTTTT. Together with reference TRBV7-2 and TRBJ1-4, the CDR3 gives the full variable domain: GAGVSQSPSNKVTEKGKDVELRCDPISGHTALYWYRQSLGQGLEFLIYFQGNSAPDKSGLPSDRFSAERTGGSVSTLTIQRTQQEDSAVYLCASSLGPVATNEKLFFGSGTQLSVL.